This T cell receptor (beta chain) was sequenced in a study of blood T cell repertoires in COVID-19 (dated by TCRdb to the early 2020s). With respect to the entire study: Collaborator samples came from the United States, Italy and Spain and covered acute and convalescent phases of COVID-19. HLA class I and class II types, where available, came from metadata supplied by the sample provider rather than from assay-based typing. Subjects who had been exposed to COVID-19, were actively infected with it, or had recovered from it provided the deeply sampled blood TCRbeta repertoires that made up the dataset. The repertoires were made available in a free public database intended to serve as a resource for research on the immune response to SARS-CoV-2. Samples came from the ongoing ImmuneRACE study (first 160 participants) plus 1,254 subjects from 6 global collaborators. The prospective study material was composed of cDNA or gDNA derived from T cells, B-cell-depleted T cells, or PBMCs. The sample metadata nearly always contained a de-identified subject ID, COVID-19 status, age in years and sex.

As to this clone: What antigen it recognizes has not been identified. No base quality information exists; no much larger clone differs at one position.

Another Seattle source contributed samples from volunteer blood donors who had recovered from COVID-19. Each collaborating institution followed its own protocols to collect whole blood in K2EDTA tubes. For TCRbeta analysis, collaborators shipped samples as frozen whole blood, isolated PBMCs, or DNA extracted from either of those sample types. The paper as a whole reports these results and caveats: Clinical and demographic metadata were provided uncurated, with the amount varying by source and participant.

TCRbeta CDR3 regions were amplified from genomic DNA using the immunoSEQ Assay, a bias-controlled multiplex PCR. As for the authors' bioinformatics: The number of nucleated cells in each sample was estimated from the amplification of reference gene primers within the assay. To quantify the absolute abundance of each unique TCRbeta CDR3 rearrangement, sequence reads were collapsed and filtered. For each sample, productive Simpson clonality was calculated as the square root of Simpson's diversity index across productive rearrangements. In TCRdb, the immuneACCESS table is reduced to in-frame sequences with V and J assigned. These tables do not hold every clone; where another copy was compared, an unresolved V gene accounts for under half, and the others remain unexplained. That table supplies the V and J calls and clone size; D and trimming were determined from the DNA. The sample yields more than 250,000 clones; 70% to 90% were counted once. Roughly 1.9% of the sample is held by the ten biggest clonotypes.

The CDR3 starts with the cysteine, ends with the phenylalanine, and has 13 residues. Kept here is only the CDR3 DNA, which spans 39 bases and is read in frame from base 1. CDR1 and CDR2 are drawn from the germline V gene: MNHEY, SVGAGI. V lost 0 bases and J lost 4 bases; the stretch between them is 6 bases long. This receptor was identified in a woman aged 25 to 45 who had recovered from COVID-19. The sequence links TRBV6-5 to TRBJ1-2, with no D gene named confidently. Specimen: peripheral blood. This receptor has the CDR3 CASSYSSSYGYTF. The sequence in DNA is TGTGCCAGCAGTTACTCGAGTAGCTATGGCTACACCTTC.